This T cell receptor (beta chain) was observed in a study of CD8 T cells in ankylosing spondylitis. Using quantitative 5'-RACE with molecular barcodes, the authors made TCR beta libraries. Each CDR3 protein is one row after TCRdb ran MiXCR on the 5' RACE reads. Among nearly 250,000 distinct CDR3 sequences, 32% were seen once, and the ten largest hold roughly 4%. Remarks on this clonotype: Its target is unknown.

Findings and limits, study-wide: Ankylosing spondylitis blood seemed to carry a telltale TCR beta motif made of fewer than ten highly homologous variants. Existing reports had already noted some motif variants in reactive arthritis synovial fluid and blood. Disease-linked clones reportedly showed significant enrichment in matched ankylosing spondylitis synovial fluid.

The V and J ends lost 3 bases and 6 bases, in that order; junction bases with no gene match: 7. This CDR3 is built from 15 residues. Germline V gives CDR1 SEHNR, CDR2 FQNEAQ (reference sequence). The sequence derives from a male donor with ankylosing spondylitis or in good health (not recorded which). The sample consisted of blood, either unsorted or a sorted T cell fraction (not recorded which). This chain joins TRBV7-9 and TRBJ1-2, with 10 bases aligning to TRBD1. CDR3 DNA sequence: TGTGCCAGCAGCTTCTCGACAGGGGGCGCGGATGGCTACACCTTC. This codes for CASSFSTGGADGYTF.